This T cell receptor (beta chain) was found in a study of CD8+CD57+ T cells in acquired aplastic anemia. Profiling that covered TCR beta VDJ and CDR3 relied on genomic DNA as its template. In TCRdb, the reads were re-called with MiXCR into one record per CDR3 protein. In the table there are 160,000 or so distinct CDR3 sequences, roughly two thirds of which are singletons. The CDR3 runs 14 residues. The germline V gene encodes CDR1 MGHRA and CDR2 YSYEKL. Trimming at V came to 6 bases and at J to 3 bases, leaving 6 bases not matched to a gene. By flow cytometry, patients selected for sequencing had shown an expansion of CD8+CD57+ cells.

The TCR originated in a human donor with aplastic anemia. This rearrangement joins TRBV4-1 to TRBJ2-3; 7 positions agree with TRBD2. The sequenced sample consisted of sorted CD4+, CD8+, or CD8+CD57+ T cells (not recorded which) from PBMCs. CDR3 protein: CASRPGEGTDTQYF. The CDR3 DNA sequence: TGCGCCAGCAGGCCTGGGGAGGGGACAGATACGCAGTATTTT.